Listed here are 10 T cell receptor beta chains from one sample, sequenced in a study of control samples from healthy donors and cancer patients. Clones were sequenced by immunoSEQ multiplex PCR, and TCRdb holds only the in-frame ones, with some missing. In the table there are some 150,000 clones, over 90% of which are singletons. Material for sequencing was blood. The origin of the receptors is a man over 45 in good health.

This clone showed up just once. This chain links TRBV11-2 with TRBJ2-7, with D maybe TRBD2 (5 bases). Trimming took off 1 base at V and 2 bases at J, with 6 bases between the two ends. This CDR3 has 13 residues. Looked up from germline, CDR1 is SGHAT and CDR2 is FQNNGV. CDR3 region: CASSLASTYEQYF. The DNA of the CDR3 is TGTGCCAGCAGCTTAGCTAGCACCTACGAGCAGTACTTC. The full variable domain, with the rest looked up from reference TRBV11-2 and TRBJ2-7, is EAGVAQSPRYKIIEKRQSVAFWCNPISGHATLYWYQQILGQGPKLLIQFQNNGVVDDSQLPKDRFSAERLKGVDSTLKIQPAKLEDSAVYLCASSLASTYEQYFGPGTRLTVT.

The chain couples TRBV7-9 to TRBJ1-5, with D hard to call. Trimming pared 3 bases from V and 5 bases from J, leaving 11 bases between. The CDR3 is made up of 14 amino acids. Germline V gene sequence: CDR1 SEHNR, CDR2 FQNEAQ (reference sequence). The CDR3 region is CASSFGEGHQPQHF. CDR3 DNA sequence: TGTGCCAGCAGCTTCGGGGAGGGCCATCAGCCCCAGCATTTT.

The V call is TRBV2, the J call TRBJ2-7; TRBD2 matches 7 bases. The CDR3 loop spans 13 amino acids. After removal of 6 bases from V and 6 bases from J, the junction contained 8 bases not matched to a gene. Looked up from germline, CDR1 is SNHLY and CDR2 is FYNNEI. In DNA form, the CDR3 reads TGTGCCAGCAGGCCCCGCGGGGGAGGCGAGCAGTACTTC. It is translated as CASRPRGGGEQYF.

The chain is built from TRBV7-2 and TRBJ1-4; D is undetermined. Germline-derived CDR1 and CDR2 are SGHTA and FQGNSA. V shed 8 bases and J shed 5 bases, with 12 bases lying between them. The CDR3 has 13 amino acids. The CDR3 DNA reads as TGTGCCAGCTCCCCGGGCCCCAATGAAAAACTGTTTTTT. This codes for CASSPGPNEKLFF.

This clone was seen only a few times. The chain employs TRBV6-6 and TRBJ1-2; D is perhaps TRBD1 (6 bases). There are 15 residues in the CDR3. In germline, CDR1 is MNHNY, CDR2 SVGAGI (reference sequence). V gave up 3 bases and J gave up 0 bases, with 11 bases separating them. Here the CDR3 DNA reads TGTGCCAGCAGTTATTCACAGGGTCCTAACTATGGCTACACCTTC. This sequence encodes CASSYSQGPNYGYTF.

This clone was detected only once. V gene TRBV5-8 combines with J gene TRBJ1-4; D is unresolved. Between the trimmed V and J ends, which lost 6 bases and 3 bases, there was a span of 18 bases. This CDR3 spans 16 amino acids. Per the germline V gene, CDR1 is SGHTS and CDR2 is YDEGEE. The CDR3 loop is CASTPLSGDPNEKLFF. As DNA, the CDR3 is TGTGCCAGCACGCCTCTGAGTGGCGACCCTAATGAAAAACTGTTTTTT.

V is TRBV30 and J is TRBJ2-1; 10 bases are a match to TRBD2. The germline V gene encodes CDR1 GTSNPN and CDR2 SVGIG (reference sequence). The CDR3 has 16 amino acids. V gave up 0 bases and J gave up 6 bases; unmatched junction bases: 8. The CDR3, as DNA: TGTGCCTGGAGTGTAGGCCTAGCGGGAGTATCCAATGAGCAGTTCTTC. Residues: CAWSVGLAGVSNEQFF. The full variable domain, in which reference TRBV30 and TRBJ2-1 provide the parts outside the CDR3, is SQTIHQWPATLVQPVGSPLSLECTVEGTSNPNLYWYRQAAGRGLQLLFYSVGIGQISSEVPQNLSASRPQDRQFILSSKKLLLSDSGFYLCAWSVGLAGVSNEQFFGPGTRLTVL.

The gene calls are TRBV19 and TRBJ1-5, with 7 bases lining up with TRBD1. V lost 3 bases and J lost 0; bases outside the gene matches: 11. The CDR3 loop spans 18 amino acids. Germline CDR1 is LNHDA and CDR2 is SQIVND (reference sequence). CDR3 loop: CASSILGQRLYSNQPQHF. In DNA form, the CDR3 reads TGTGCCAGTAGTATTTTGGGACAGAGACTTTATAGCAATCAGCCCCAGCATTTT. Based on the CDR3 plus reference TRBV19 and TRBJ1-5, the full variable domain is DGGITQSPKYLFRKEGQNVTLSCEQNLNHDAMYWYRQDPGQGLRLIYYSQIVNDFQKGDIAEGYSVSREKKESFPLTVTSAQKNPTAFYLCASSILGQRLYSNQPQHFGDGTRLSIL.

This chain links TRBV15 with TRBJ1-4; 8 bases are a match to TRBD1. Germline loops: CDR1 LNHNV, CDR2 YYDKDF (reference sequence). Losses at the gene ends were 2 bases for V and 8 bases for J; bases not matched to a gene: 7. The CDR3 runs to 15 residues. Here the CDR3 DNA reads TGTGCCACCAGCAGACCGACAGGGGCCCCCGAAAAACTGTTTTTT. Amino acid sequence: CATSRPTGAPEKLFF. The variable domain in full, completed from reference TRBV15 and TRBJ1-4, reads DAMVIQNPRYQVTQFGKPVTLSCSQTLNHNVMYWYQQKSSQAPKLLFHYYDKDFNNEADTPDNFQSRRPNTSFCFLDIRSPGLGDTAMYLCATSRPTGAPEKLFFGSGTQLSVL.

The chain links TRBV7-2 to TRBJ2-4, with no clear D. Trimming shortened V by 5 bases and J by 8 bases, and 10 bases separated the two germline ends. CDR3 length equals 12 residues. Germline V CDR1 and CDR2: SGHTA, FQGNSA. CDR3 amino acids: CASSPPRDIQYF. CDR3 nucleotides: TGTGCCAGCAGCCCCCCTCGGGACATTCAGTACTTC.